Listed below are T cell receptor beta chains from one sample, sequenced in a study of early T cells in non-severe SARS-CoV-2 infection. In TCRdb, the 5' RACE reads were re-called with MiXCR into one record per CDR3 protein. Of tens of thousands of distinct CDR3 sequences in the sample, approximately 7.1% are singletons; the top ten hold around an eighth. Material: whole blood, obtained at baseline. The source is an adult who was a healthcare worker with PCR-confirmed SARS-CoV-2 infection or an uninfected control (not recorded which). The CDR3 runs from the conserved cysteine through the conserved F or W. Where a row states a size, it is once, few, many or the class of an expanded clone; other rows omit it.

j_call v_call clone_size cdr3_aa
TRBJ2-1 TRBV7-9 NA CASPGAANYNEQFF
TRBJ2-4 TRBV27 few CASSQGFIAKNIQYF
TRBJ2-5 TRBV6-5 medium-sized CASSYSETQYF
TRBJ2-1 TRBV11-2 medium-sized CASSSYGGSYNEQFF
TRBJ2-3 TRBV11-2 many CASSWGGGLDTQYF
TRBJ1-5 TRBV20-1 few CSAREITRYSDGRGPQHF
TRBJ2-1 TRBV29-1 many CSVVYRVDEQFF
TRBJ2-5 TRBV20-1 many CSARALAWYQETQYF
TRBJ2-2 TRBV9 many CASTGNTGELFF
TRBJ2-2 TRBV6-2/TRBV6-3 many CASSWTSDTGELFF
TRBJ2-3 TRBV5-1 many CASSSQLAGPKVPSTDTQYF
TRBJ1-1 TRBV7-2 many CASSLARTGTEAFF
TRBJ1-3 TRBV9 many CASSVAPGTSGNTIYF
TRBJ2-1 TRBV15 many CATSRYNEQFF
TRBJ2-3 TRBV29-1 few CSVVKGGSRDTQYF
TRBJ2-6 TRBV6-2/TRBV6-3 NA CASIPDRGISGANVLTF
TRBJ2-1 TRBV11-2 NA CASSSSGSNEQFF
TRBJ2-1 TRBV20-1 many CSARREVAGADEQFF
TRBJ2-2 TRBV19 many CASSIGRVDTGELFF
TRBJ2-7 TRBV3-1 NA CASSFQGQVPYLYF
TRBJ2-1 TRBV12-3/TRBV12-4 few CASSLGPRGEQFF
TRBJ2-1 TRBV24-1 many CATSDPGTSFEQFF
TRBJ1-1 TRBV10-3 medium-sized CAIRPTGMNTEAFF
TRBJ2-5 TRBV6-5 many CASTQTATQETQYF
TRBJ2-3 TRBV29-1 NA CSVRAAGGHSDTQYF
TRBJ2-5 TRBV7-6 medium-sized CASSLGEGETQYF
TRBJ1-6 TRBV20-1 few CSATHVDSPSYNSPLHF
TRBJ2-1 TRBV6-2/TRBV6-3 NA CASLEMTPSTYNEQFF
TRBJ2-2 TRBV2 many CASRQDYTGELFF
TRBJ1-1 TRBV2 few CASSGDRPEAFF
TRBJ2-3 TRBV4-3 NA CASSQDFTDTQYF
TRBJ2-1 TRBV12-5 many CATCSGMSSYNEQFF
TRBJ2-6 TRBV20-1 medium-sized CSAGTSAGANVLTF
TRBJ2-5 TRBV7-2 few CASSSRTGSRETQYF
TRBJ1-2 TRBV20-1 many CSARGQGADYGYTF
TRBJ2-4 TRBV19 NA CASSIDRQAKNIQYF
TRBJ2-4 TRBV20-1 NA CSVSSGFDIQYF
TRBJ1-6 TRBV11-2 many CASSLEPGNSPLHF
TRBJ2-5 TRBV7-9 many CASSLARGSGETQYF
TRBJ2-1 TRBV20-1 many CSAKDGLSYNEQFF
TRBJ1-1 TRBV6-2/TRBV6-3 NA CASSPGVMNTEAFF
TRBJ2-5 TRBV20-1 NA CSADITSGREETQYF
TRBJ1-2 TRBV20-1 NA CSATGTETNYGYTF
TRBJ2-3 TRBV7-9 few CASSLGQGFTDTQYF
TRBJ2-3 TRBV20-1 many CSASSLAGGTSTDTQYF
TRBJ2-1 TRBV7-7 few CASSLASGRGANEQFF
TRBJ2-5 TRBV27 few CASSFRGSYQETQYF
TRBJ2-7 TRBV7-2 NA CASSSTLAGETYEQYF